The 6 T cell receptor beta chains listed next were all sequenced from one sample in a study of graft-versus-host responses after intestinal transplantation. Their specific antigens are unknown. The assay was immunoSEQ multiplex PCR, and TCRdb's table has in-frame clones only and misses some. This sample yields about 71,000 clones, of which 90% are seen a single time; 1.3% belongs to the top ten. The source material was unstimulated CD8+ T cells sorted from spleen or lymph node cells, sampled before intestinal transplant. These TCRs come from a human donor who received an intestinal transplant.

The chain links TRBV7-3 to TRBJ2-5; D is possibly TRBD2 (6 bases). Germline CDR1 and CDR2: SGHTA and FQGTGA. CDR3 length: 15 amino acids. Between the trimmed V and J ends, which lost 5 bases and 5 bases, there was a span of 18 bases. The CDR3 reads CASSGGISSGETQYF. The CDR3 region has the DNA TGTGCCAGCAGCGGCGGGATTAGTTCGGGGGAGACCCAGTACTTC.

The chain joins TRBV10-3 to TRBJ2-7; perhaps TRBD2 as D (7 bases). The CDR3 is made up of 12 amino acids. CDR1 ENHRY and CDR2 SYGVKD come from the germline V gene. Trimming took off 9 bases at V and 7 bases at J, with 16 bases between the two ends. The CDR3: CAMGPGGREQYF. The CDR3 DNA reads as TGTGCCATGGGCCCGGGGGGCCGGGAGCAGTACTTC.

The rearrangement links TRBV29-1 to TRBJ2-7; 14 nucleotides match TRBD2. J lost 2 bases, V lost 6 bases, and 18 bases had no gene match. The CDR3 is 19 residues long. In germline, CDR1 is SQVTM, CDR2 ANQGSEA. The CDR3, as DNA: TGCAGCGTCCTCGGACTAGCGGGGGGCCCAAACGAGCATCCCTACGAGCAGTACTTC. Translation gives CSVLGLAGGPNEHPYEQYF.

V and J are TRBV6-1 and TRBJ2-3, with 7 bases aligning to TRBD2. Germline V gives CDR1 MNHNS, CDR2 SASEGT. V lost 5 bases to trimming and J lost 3 bases; unmatched junction nucleotides: 5. This CDR3 has 14 residues. The CDR3 DNA sequence: TGTGCCAGCAGTACGTGGGGGGGGACAGATACGCAGTATTTT. Its protein product is CASSTWGGTDTQYF.

This sequence joins TRBV6-5 and TRBJ1-2; TRBD1 matches at 9 bases. The CDR3 runs 14 residues. After removal of 0 bases from V and 6 bases from J, the junction contained 2 bases not matched to a gene. Germline assignment: CDR1 MNHEY and CDR2 SVGAGI. The CDR3 protein is CASSYSWDRDGYTF. The CDR3 DNA is TGTGCCAGCAGTTACTCGTGGGACAGGGATGGCTACACCTTC.

The CDR3 DNA sequence: TGTGCCAGTAGGGACAGCAATTACTATGGCTACACCTTC. Residues: CASRDSNYYGYTF. J is TRBJ1-2 and V is TRBV19, with D perhaps matching TRBD1 (6 bases). The CDR3 has 13 amino acids. Germline values: CDR1 LNHDA, CDR2 SQIVND (reference sequence). Trimming shortened V by 6 bases and J by 3 bases, and 11 bases separated the two germline ends.